This entry lists 31 T cell receptor beta chains sequenced from one sample in a study of blood T cell repertoires in COVID-19 (TCRdb year 2020). Libraries were built with the immunoSEQ multiplex PCR assay. This is the immuneACCESS table as TCRdb keeps it, with only in-frame sequences that have V and J called. A part of the clones is gone; compared with another copy, unresolved V genes explain less than half, and the rest is unexplained. The sample table records some 250,000 clones; about 90% of these occur just once. Roughly 6.3% of the sample comes from the top ten. Sample: peripheral blood. Receptors originate from a man in his sixties with acute or convalescent COVID-19.

The CDR3 sequence: CARRDTGTDTQYF. The CDR3 region has the DNA TGTGCCAGGCGGGATACCGGAACAGATACGCAGTATTTT. The chain is built from TRBV2 and TRBJ2-3; D may be TRBD2 (6 bases). Trimming removed 9 bases from V and 3 bases from J, with 13 bases in between. The CDR3 runs to 13 residues. From germline, CDR1 is SNHLY and CDR2 FYNNEI.

The V and J genes are TRBV5-4 and TRBJ2-3, with 10 bases lining up with TRBD2. V was pared by 1 base and J by 4 bases, with 6 bases of the junction left unmatched. Germline loops: CDR1 SGHNT, CDR2 YYREEE (reference sequence). CDR3 length: 16 amino acids. This chain's CDR3 is CASSLKTSGYADTQYF. CDR3 sequence (DNA): TGTGCCAGCAGCTTGAAGACTAGCGGGTATGCAGATACGCAGTATTTT.

The rearrangement links TRBV5-1 to TRBJ1-4; weak D call: TRBD1 (5 bases). Trimming removed 7 bases from V and 0 bases from J, with 10 bases in between. This CDR3 contains 14 residues. Germline CDR1 and CDR2: SGHRS and YFSETQ. The CDR3 DNA reads TGCGCCAGCTCCCAGGGCGCAACTAATGAAAAACTGTTTTTT. This gives the protein CASSQGATNEKLFF.

The V call is TRBV27, the J call TRBJ1-5; D remains unclear. The CDR3 covers 15 residues. Germline values: CDR1 MNHEY, CDR2 SMNVEV (reference sequence). V was trimmed by 4 bases and J by 1 base, leaving 11 bases between them. The CDR3 DNA sequence: TGTGCCAGCAGTTCCCGACTGAAAAGCAATCAGCCCCAGCATTTT. Its translation is CASSSRLKSNQPQHF.

J is TRBJ2-3 and V is TRBV9; maybe TRBD2 (6 bases). V gave up 1 base and J gave up 0 bases, with 12 bases separating them. The CDR3 extends over 16 amino acids. The V gene's germline CDR1 is SGDLS and CDR2 YYNGEE. DNA for the CDR3: TGTGCCAGCAGCGTACTAAGCGGGTCTAGCACAGATACGCAGTATTTT. Translating it yields CASSVLSGSSTDTQYF.

The rearrangement joins TRBV6-1 to TRBJ1-6, with 7 bases aligning to TRBD1. Germline-derived CDR1 and CDR2 are MNHNS and SASEGT. The CDR3 has 16 amino acids. After removal of 3 bases from V and 7 bases from J, the junction contained 9 bases not matched to a gene. The CDR3 here is CASSDQPGQKNSPLHF. Written as DNA, the CDR3 is TGTGCCAGCAGTGACCAACCGGGACAGAAGAATTCACCCCTCCACTTT.

The rearrangement joins TRBV5-1 to TRBJ2-3, with 7 bases fitting TRBD1. After removal of 0 bases from V and 4 bases from J, the junction contained 5 bases not matched to a gene. The CDR3 covers 15 residues. Germline CDR1 SGHRS, CDR2 YFSETQ. In DNA form, the CDR3 reads TGCGCCAGCAGCTTGGCGCAGGGGGACGCAGATACGCAGTATTTT. It encodes CASSLAQGDADTQYF.

The chain combines TRBV9 with TRBJ2-7; D might be TRBD1 (5 bases). Germline values: CDR1 SGDLS, CDR2 YYNGEE. This CDR3 is built from 15 residues. V was pared by 0 bases and J by 6 bases, with 16 bases between. DNA of the CDR3: TGTGCCAGCAGCGTAGGAGGACATAGGGGTCGCGAGCAGTACTTC. Amino acid sequence: CASSVGGHRGREQYF.

The chain combines TRBV2 with TRBJ2-3; D gene unclear. Looked up from germline, CDR1 is SNHLY and CDR2 is FYNNEI. CDR3 length equals 16 residues. Trimming removed 6 bases from V and 1 base from J, with 17 bases in between. DNA of the CDR3: TGTGCCAGCAGGAGTTTGAGGTCCCGCGGCACAGATACGCAGTATTTT. The encoded protein is CASRSLRSRGTDTQYF.

This rearrangement joins TRBV30 to TRBJ2-7, with TRBD2 identical over 9 bases. The germline V gene has CDR1 GTSNPN and CDR2 SVGIG (reference sequence). This CDR3 spans 15 amino acids. With 0 bases clipped from V and 2 bases from J, the junction kept 5 bases outside the gene matches. DNA of the CDR3: TGTGCCTGGAGTGTACTGGTAGCGGGGGCCTACGAGCAGTACTTC. It encodes CAWSVLVAGAYEQYF.

The V call is TRBV28, the J call TRBJ2-5, with 8 bases matching TRBD2. V was clipped by 9 bases and J by 4 bases; unmatched bases: 10. This CDR3 contains 14 residues. Germline V gene lookup returns CDR1 MDHEN and CDR2 SYDVKM. Here the CDR3 reads CASLTGRARETQYF. The CDR3 DNA reads TGTGCCAGTTTGACCGGGAGGGCAAGAGAGACCCAGTACTTC. The full variable domain, in which reference TRBV28 and TRBJ2-5 provide the parts outside the CDR3, is DVKVTQSSRYLVKRTGEKVFLECVQDMDHENMFWYRQDPGLGLRLIYFSYDVKMKEKGDIPEGYSVSREKKERFSLILESASTNQTSMYLCASLTGRARETQYFGPGTRLLVL.

The chain is built from TRBV19 and TRBJ2-5, with D tentatively TRBD1 (7 bases). This CDR3 contains 14 residues. Looked up from germline, CDR1 is LNHDA and CDR2 is SQIVND (reference sequence). The V end lost 7 bases, the J end lost 5 bases, and 17 bases lay between the germline ends. CDR3 residues: CASNPAGGYETQYF. CDR3 DNA sequence: TGTGCCAGTAACCCCGCAGGGGGGTACGAGACCCAGTACTTC.

This chain joins TRBV19 and TRBJ2-7; TRBD2 might be the D (5 bases). Trimming stripped 3 bases from V and 5 bases from J, with 11 bases between. The germline CDR1 and CDR2 sequences are LNHDA and SQIVND (reference sequence). This CDR3 contains 13 residues. The CDR3 here is CASSIPGFNEQYF. The CDR3 nucleotides are TGTGCCAGTAGTATCCCGGGGTTTAACGAGCAGTACTTC.

This clone was observed at least ten times. The V and J genes are TRBV7-3 and TRBJ2-5, with D possibly being TRBD2 (6 bases). The V gene's germline CDR1 is SGHTA and CDR2 FQGTGA. This CDR3 comprises 11 residues. V was pared by 8 bases and J by 11 bases, with 15 bases between. In nucleotides, the CDR3 is TGTGCCAGCCTCCGGGGGAATGGGCAGTACTTC. The encoded protein is CASLRGNGQYF. Full variable domain (outside the CDR3, taken from reference TRBV7-3 and TRBJ2-5): GAGVSQTPSNKVTEKGKYVELRCDPISGHTALYWYRQSLGQGPEFLIYFQGTGAADDSGLPNDRFFAVRPEGSVSTLKIQRTERGDSAVYLCASLRGNGQYFGPGTRLLVL.

In this sample, this clone turned up a few times. The CDR3 reads CASSPVGGASTEAFF. The CDR3 DNA follows: TGCGCCAGCAGCCCAGTCGGGGGGGCAAGTACTGAAGCTTTCTTT. V usage is TRBV4-3 and J usage is TRBJ1-1; a possible D gene is TRBD1 (6 bases). CDR1 and CDR2 from the germline V gene are LGHNA and YSLEER. This CDR3 is 15 amino acids long. V shed 4 bases and J shed 5 bases, with 17 bases lying between them.

This clone appeared a few times. The chain uses TRBV30 and TRBJ2-7; 9 bases match TRBD2. V gave up 2 bases and J gave up 2 bases; unmatched junction bases: 13. Germline values: CDR1 GTSNPN, CDR2 SVGIG (reference sequence). This CDR3 has 17 residues. The CDR3 reads CAWSHPPRLAVTYEQYF. The CDR3, as DNA: TGTGCCTGGAGTCACCCCCCTAGACTAGCGGTTACCTACGAGCAGTACTTC.

In its sample, this clone was seen once. CDR3 sequence reads: CASRGQGGEKLFF. Written as DNA, the CDR3 is TGTGCCAGCAGAGGGCAGGGAGGTGAAAAACTGTTTTTT. The chain recombines TRBV2 with TRBJ1-4; TRBD1 might be the D (5 bases). V was clipped by 6 bases and J by 7 bases, with 12 bases between them. Germline loops: CDR1 SNHLY, CDR2 FYNNEI. This CDR3 comprises 13 residues.

This chain connects TRBV11-3 to TRBJ2-5; TRBD2 matches at 10 bases. The CDR3 consists of 16 residues. Germline V CDR1 and CDR2: SGHNT, YENEEA. Unmatched junction bases numbered 11, after V lost 5 bases and J lost 5 bases. The CDR3 bases are TGTGCCAGCAGCCCCAGTGCTAGCGGGAGACGTGAGACCCAGTACTTC. Its translation is CASSPSASGRRETQYF.

This clone appeared a single time. The V call is TRBV7-2, the J call TRBJ2-7; 11 positions agree with TRBD1. Germline CDR1 reads SGHTA; CDR2 reads FQGNSA. J was trimmed by 3 bases and V by 4 bases; bases with no gene match: 8. The length of the CDR3 is 16 residues. The CDR3: CASSSTGTGGFYEQYF. The CDR3 nucleotides read TGTGCCAGCAGCTCCACCGGGACAGGGGGTTTCTACGAGCAGTACTTC.

V and J are TRBV7-2 and TRBJ2-1, with 9 bases fitting TRBD1. The CDR3 sequence is 17 residues long. V lost 4 bases and J lost 2; bases outside the gene matches: 9. Germline V gives CDR1 SGHTA, CDR2 FQGNSA. CDR3 amino acids: CASSSSGTGPPYNEQFF. CDR3 nucleotides: TGTGCCAGCAGCTCTTCCGGGACAGGGCCCCCCTACAATGAGCAGTTCTTC.

The V call is TRBV2, the J call TRBJ2-2; the D is unclear. Germline values: CDR1 SNHLY, CDR2 FYNNEI. The CDR3 consists of 15 residues. Trimming pared 4 bases from V and 0 bases from J, leaving 9 bases between. The CDR3 reads CASSAIQSNTGELFF. CDR3 coding DNA: TGTGCCAGCAGTGCCATACAATCGAACACCGGGGAGCTGTTTTTT.

This chain joins TRBV24-1 and TRBJ2-5; the match to TRBD1 covers 12 bases. Trimming removed 5 bases from V and 4 bases from J; junction bases left unmatched: 10. The CDR3 runs to 17 residues. The germline CDR1 and CDR2 sequences are KGHDR and SFDVKD. CDR3 nucleotide sequence: TGTGCCACCAGTGGCGGGGGACAGGGGGCAAGCGGAGAGACCCAGTACTTC. Its protein is CATSGGGQGASGETQYF.

V usage is TRBV7-2 and J usage is TRBJ1-1; no clear D gene. The V end lost 3 bases, the J end lost 7 bases, and 9 bases lay between the germline ends. The germline V gene encodes CDR1 SGHTA and CDR2 FQGNSA. This CDR3 has 12 residues. CDR3 sequence (DNA): TGTGCCAGCAGCTTCGGATGGAGTGAAGCTTTCTTT. Translated: CASSFGWSEAFF.

The chain employs TRBV6-5 and TRBJ1-1, with 7 bases fitting TRBD1. This CDR3 comprises 15 residues. Germline V gene lookup returns CDR1 MNHEY and CDR2 SVGAGI. Germline trimming cut 2 bases from V and 1 base from J; bases unmatched to any gene: 4. DNA for the CDR3: TGTGCCAGCAGTTACGGGGCAGGGGGGAACACTGAAGCTTTCTTT. As protein: CASSYGAGGNTEAFF.

This rearrangement joins TRBV27 to TRBJ1-5; the D is unclear. CDR1 and CDR2 (germline): MNHEY, SMNVEV (reference sequence). This CDR3 has 16 amino acids. V was pared by 3 bases and J by 2 bases, with 14 bases between. CDR3 sequence (DNA): TGTGCCAGCAGTTTTCTTGGGCCCCGAGGCAATCAGCCCCAGCATTTT. Translating gives CASSFLGPRGNQPQHF.

The V call is TRBV19, the J call TRBJ2-3, with D possibly being TRBD2 (6 bases). Trimming took off 4 bases at V and 5 bases at J, with 10 bases between the two ends. CDR1 is LNHDA and CDR2 is SQIVND in the germline V gene (reference sequence). This CDR3 contains 13 residues. This CDR3 reads CASSTGEEDTQYF. The CDR3, as DNA: TGTGCCAGTAGTACGGGGGAAGAAGATACGCAGTATTTT.

The rearrangement joins TRBV18 to TRBJ2-6; 11 bases match TRBD1. The CDR3 is 20 residues long. V shed 3 bases and J 0 bases; nucleotides not matched to a gene: 10. Looked up from germline, CDR1 is KGHSH and CDR2 is LQKENI. CDR3 DNA: TGTGCCAGCTCACCTCTCGGACAGGGGGCGACAAGCTCTGGGGCCAACGTCCTGACTTTC. Encoded protein: CASSPLGQGATSSGANVLTF.

The table lists this clone with a few counts. CDR3 region: CASSLDGAGANTGELFF. CDR3 in DNA: TGTGCCAGCAGCTTAGATGGAGCGGGAGCCAACACCGGGGAGCTGTTTTTT. This chain uses TRBV7-9 with TRBJ2-2; 8 nucleotides agree with TRBD2. The CDR3 spans 17 residues. Germline-derived CDR1 and CDR2 are SEHNR and FQNEAQ (reference sequence). With 1 base clipped from V and 2 bases from J, the junction kept 6 bases outside the gene matches. Looking up the rest from reference TRBV7-9 and TRBJ2-2 gives the full variable domain: DTGVSQNPRHKITKRGQNVTFRCDPISEHNRLYWYRQTLGQGPEFLTYFQNEAQLEKSRLLSDRFSAERPKGSFSTLEIQRTEQGDSAMYLCASSLDGAGANTGELFFGEGSRLTVL.

About this clone itself: A read error is possible here, since a much larger clone lies one base away. The chain employs TRBV2 and TRBJ2-3, with a tentative D call TRBD2 (6 bases). V gave up 4 bases and J gave up 2 bases, with 7 bases separating them. Germline values: CDR1 SNHLY, CDR2 FYNNEI. The CDR3 is made up of 13 amino acids. CDR3 in amino acids: CASSGDFTDTQYF. The CDR3 nucleotides read TGTGCCAGCAGTGGGGACTTCACAGATACGCAGTATTTT.

This clone has only one observation. The rearrangement links TRBV7-8 to TRBJ1-1; TRBD1 matches 7 bases. CDR1 and CDR2 from the germline V gene are SGHVS and FQNEAQ. V dropped 5 bases and J dropped 10; count of bases not matched to a gene: 16. This CDR3 region has 15 residues. DNA of the CDR3: TGTGCCAGCAGCGGGGGCCGGGACAGTGGCCTTGGAGCTTTCTTT. It is translated as CASSGGRDSGLGAFF.

V usage is TRBV4-1 and J usage is TRBJ1-1, with D perhaps TRBD1 (5 bases). This CDR3 is 14 amino acids long. CDR1 MGHRA and CDR2 YSYEKL come from the germline V gene. V dropped 4 bases and J dropped 3 bases, with 12 bases sitting between them. The CDR3 DNA reads TGCGCCAGCAGCCTTGAATGGGGGGACACTGAAGCTTTCTTT. Residues: CASSLEWGDTEAFF.